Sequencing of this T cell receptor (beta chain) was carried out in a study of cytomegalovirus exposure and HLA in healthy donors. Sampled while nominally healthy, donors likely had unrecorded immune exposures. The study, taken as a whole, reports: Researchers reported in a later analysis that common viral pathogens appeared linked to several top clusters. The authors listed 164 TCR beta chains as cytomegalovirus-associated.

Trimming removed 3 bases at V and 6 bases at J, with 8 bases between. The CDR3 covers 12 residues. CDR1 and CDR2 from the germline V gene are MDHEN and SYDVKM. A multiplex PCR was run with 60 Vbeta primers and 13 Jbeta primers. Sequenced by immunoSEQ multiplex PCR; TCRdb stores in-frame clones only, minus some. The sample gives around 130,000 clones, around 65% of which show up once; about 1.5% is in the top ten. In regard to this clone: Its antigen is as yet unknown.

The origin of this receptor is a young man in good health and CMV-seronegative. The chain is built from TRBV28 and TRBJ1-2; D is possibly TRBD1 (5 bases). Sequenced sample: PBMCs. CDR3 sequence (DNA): TGTGCCAGCAGTTTCAAGGGGCATGGCTACACCTTC. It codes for CASSFKGHGYTF.